Listed below are T cell receptor beta chains from one sample, sequenced in a study of blood T cell repertoires in COVID-19. The method was immunoSEQ multiplex PCR; TCRdb's version includes in-frame clones alone and lacks a portion of them. The data contain about 240,000 clones, around 85% of them singletons. Sequencing was done on a sample of peripheral blood. The receptors derive from a man in his 60s with acute or convalescent COVID-19. Each CDR3 is given without its conserved first and last residue. Each record gives: D gene, J gene, CDR3 length, V gene, CDR3 protein. A D gene is named only where the DNA matches it firmly.

>TRBD2|TRBJ2-1|12|TRBV30
AWTGLAAYNEQF
>TRBD1|TRBJ1-2|15|TRBV4-1
ASSQGGGQGSPPGYT
>TRBD1|TRBJ1-2|14|TRBV19
ASSRDRGKLGYGYT
>NA|TRBJ2-2|12|TRBV5-8
ASSPLTRTGELF
>TRBD2|TRBJ2-3|13|TRBV11-2
ASSLEGGDTDTQY
>TRBD2|TRBJ2-1|21|TRBV29-1
SVDVSGTGPRTSGRFSYNEQF
>NA|TRBJ1-1|12|TRBV29-1
SVTRGNMNTEAF
>TRBD1|TRBJ1-2|11|TRBV12-3/TRBV12-4
ASSQGAHYGYT
>NA|TRBJ2-1|13|TRBV4-3
ASSQQGQGGNEQF
>NA|TRBJ2-1|13|TRBV9
ASSGEAFDNNEQF
>TRBD1|TRBJ2-7|14|TRBV2
ASSEEAPGTVYEQY
>NA|TRBJ2-3|13|TRBV19
ASSIDLFTSDTQY
>TRBD1|TRBJ2-6|16|TRBV7-9
ASSLGQGISSGANVLT
>TRBD1|TRBJ2-5|13|TRBV14
ASSKPTGGQETQY
>NA|TRBJ1-2|14|TRBV9
ASTVTASDGVYGYT
>TRBD1|TRBJ1-2|12|TRBV9
ASSVEGQVWGYT
>NA|TRBJ1-1|12|TRBV15
ATSTQGGNTEAF
>NA|TRBJ1-2|12|TRBV28
ASEFPGGRYGYT
>TRBD1|TRBJ1-2|11|TRBV7-2
ASSLAGQDGYT
>TRBD2|TRBJ2-3|16|TRBV30
AWSVNPPTSARGDTQY
>NA|TRBJ2-7|10|TRBV7-9
ASSSDYYEQY
>TRBD1|TRBJ2-5|12|TRBV7-2
ASSSDRGPETQY
>NA|TRBJ1-6|11|TRBV4-3
ASSQLRGSPLH
>TRBD2|TRBJ2-2|14|TRBV5-4
ASSLLVGRDGGELF
>NA|TRBJ2-1|13|TRBV5-4
ASSLSASWYNEQF
>NA|TRBJ1-5|12|TRBV4-2
ASSPEQNYQPQH
>NA|TRBJ1-6|13|TRBV27
ASSYLVRGNSPLH
>TRBD1|TRBJ1-6|13|TRBV9
ASSVEVGGGSPLH
>NA|TRBJ1-2|16|TRBV30
AWSVEPGQKGSNYGYT
>NA|TRBJ1-1|11|TRBV24-1
ATSDPGKAEAF
>TRBD2|TRBJ2-3|10|TRBV29-1
SVAGVADTQY
>NA|TRBJ2-7|15|TRBV5-1
ASSLAGVGTEYYEQY
>TRBD1|TRBJ1-2|14|TRBV7-3
ASSLLTGGELHGYT
>NA|TRBJ2-5|11|TRBV30
AWDGTLLGTQY
>TRBD1|TRBJ2-7|16|TRBV6-2/TRBV6-3
ASSYPPPTGRSSYEQY
>TRBD1|TRBJ2-4|17|TRBV5-1
ASSLGTGDVGVAKNIQY
>TRBD2|TRBJ2-1|15|TRBV5-4
ASSPPALAGVGNEQF
>NA|TRBJ1-2|11|TRBV5-5
ASSDGQLYGYT
>TRBD2|TRBJ2-1|14|TRBV3-1/TRBV3-2
ASSPGLAGGFNEQF
>NA|TRBJ2-7|13|TRBV20-1
SASRVWRGVYEQY
>TRBD2|TRBJ2-3|10|TRBV11-2
ASSPGTSGRD